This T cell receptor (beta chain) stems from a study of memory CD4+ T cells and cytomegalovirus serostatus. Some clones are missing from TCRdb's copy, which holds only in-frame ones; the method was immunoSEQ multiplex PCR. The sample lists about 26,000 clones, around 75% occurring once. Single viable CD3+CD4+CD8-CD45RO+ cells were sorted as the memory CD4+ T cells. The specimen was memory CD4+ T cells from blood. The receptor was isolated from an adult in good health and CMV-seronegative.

CDR3: CARELNSGNTIYF. Written as DNA, the CDR3 is TGTGCCCGTGAACTGAACTCTGGAAACACCATATATTTT. V and J are TRBV30 and TRBJ1-3; D is unresolved. CDR3 length: 13 amino acids. The germline V gene encodes CDR1 GTSNPN and CDR2 SVGIG (reference sequence). Trimming left V 8 bases short and J 0 bases short, with 11 bases between.